The next 15 T cell receptor beta chains were all read from a single sample in a study of blood T cell repertoires in COVID-19. Measured with immunoSEQ multiplex PCR; TCRdb has only the in-frame clones, and not every one. This sample carries 150,000 or so clones, more than 75% of them seen once, and the ten largest clones take 10% to 12%. Sequencing was done on a sample of peripheral blood. The receptors were sampled from a woman in her 70s with COVID-19, enrolled during active disease.

This clone was observed a handful of times. This chain joins TRBV27 and TRBJ1-5; D unclear. Germline V gives CDR1 MNHEY, CDR2 SMNVEV (reference sequence). V was pared by 3 bases and J by 0 bases, with 9 bases between. CDR3 length equals 15 residues. Here the CDR3 reads CASSLRAYSNQPQHF. The CDR3 DNA reads TGTGCCAGCAGTTTGAGAGCTTATAGCAATCAGCCCCAGCATTTT.

A single count supports this clone. V usage is TRBV7-9 and J usage is TRBJ2-3; 8 nucleotides line up with TRBD1. V trimming: 6 bases; J trimming: 1 base; junction bases outside the gene matches: 18. The germline V gene has CDR1 SEHNR and CDR2 FQNEAQ (reference sequence). The CDR3 runs 19 residues. Written as DNA, the CDR3 is TGTGCCAGCAGGCCACGCCTGCGACAGGGGCTCAGGGGCACAGATACGCAGTATTTT. It codes for CASRPRLRQGLRGTDTQYF.

This clone was seen more than once but under ten times. The chain has TRBV5-5 and TRBJ2-5, with 8 bases aligning to TRBD2. CDR1 is SGHKS, CDR2 YYEKEE, per germline (reference sequence). V lost 0 bases and J lost 5; bases outside the gene matches: 6. This CDR3 contains 15 residues. The chain's CDR3 is CASSLAGTREETQYF. The CDR3 nucleotides read TGTGCCAGCAGCTTGGCCGGGACTAGGGAGGAGACCCAGTACTTC. The whole variable domain, remainder taken from reference TRBV5-5 and TRBJ2-5, is DAGVTQSPTHLIKTRGQQVTLRCSPISGHKSVSWYQQVLGQGPQFIFQYYEKEERGRGNFPDRFSARQFPNYSSELNVNALLLGDSALYLCASSLAGTREETQYFGPGTRLLVL.

The chain combines TRBV7-3 with TRBJ1-2; 8 bases match TRBD1. CDR3 length: 13 residues. Germline V gene data show CDR1 as SGHTA and CDR2 as FQGTGA. Germline trimming cut 5 bases from V and 8 bases from J; bases unmatched to any gene: 7. The CDR3 region has the DNA TGTGCCAGCAGCCGTGACAGGGGCGGAGGCTACACCTTC. It encodes CASSRDRGGGYTF.

The J gene is TRBJ2-5, the V gene TRBV6-1; the match to TRBD1 covers 7 bases. Unmatched junction bases numbered 5, after V lost 2 bases and J lost 2 bases. The CDR3 sequence is 15 residues long. Per germline, CDR1 MNHNS and CDR2 SASEGT. The DNA for the CDR3 is TGTGCCAGCAGTGAAAGCCAGACAGGGCAAGAGACCCAGTACTTC. This encodes CASSESQTGQETQYF.

V usage is TRBV11-2 and J usage is TRBJ2-2, with a possible D match to TRBD2 (6 bases). The V gene lost 0 bases and the J gene lost 1 base, with 6 bases spanning the gap. This CDR3 spans 15 amino acids. CDR1 SGHAT and CDR2 FQNNGV come from the germline V gene. CDR3 DNA: TGTGCCAGCAGCTTAGACGGGGGGAACACCGGGGAGCTGTTTTTT. Translation gives CASSLDGGNTGELFF.

The chain uses TRBV5-8 and TRBJ2-7, with 7 nucleotides matching TRBD1. This CDR3 comprises 13 residues. V was pared by 3 bases and J by 2 bases, with 2 bases of the junction left unmatched. In germline, CDR1 is SGHTS, CDR2 YDEGEE. The CDR3 reads CASSYQGAYEQYF. The CDR3 DNA reads as TGTGCCAGCAGCTACCAGGGGGCCTACGAGCAGTACTTC.

With respect to this clone: Sequence at one end of the junction differs from germline and may be a read error. V usage is TRBV19 and J usage is TRBJ1-5; D perhaps matches TRBD1 (6 bases). Germline values: CDR1 LNHDA, CDR2 SQIVND (reference sequence). The CDR3 length is 15 residues. CDR3 sequence reads: CASSIRSGGNQPQHF. CDR3 in DNA: TGTGCCAGTAGTATAAGGTCGGGGGGCAACCAGCCCCAGCATTTT.

The V call is TRBV7-9, the J call TRBJ1-5; 7 nucleotides agree with TRBD1. CDR3 length: 13 residues. Germline V CDR1 and CDR2: SEHNR, FQNEAQ (reference sequence). Trimming cost V 5 bases and J 6 bases; bases outside gene matches: 4. CDR3 amino acids: CASSPTGFQPQHF. CDR3 in DNA: TGTGCCAGCAGCCCGACAGGGTTTCAGCCCCAGCATTTT. The full variable domain, its missing parts supplied by reference TRBV7-9 and TRBJ1-5, is DTGVSQNPRHKITKRGQNVTFRCDPISEHNRLYWYRQTLGQGPEFLTYFQNEAQLEKSRLLSDRFSAERPKGSFSTLEIQRTEQGDSAMYLCASSPTGFQPQHFGDGTRLSIL.

This chain connects TRBV7-2 to TRBJ2-3; TRBD2 agrees at 7 bases. After removal of 2 bases from V and 0 bases from J, the junction contained 5 bases not matched to a gene. Germline V CDR1 and CDR2: SGHTA, FQGNSA. The CDR3 loop spans 16 amino acids. CDR3 nucleotides: TGTGCCAGCAGCTTACTCGGCGGGGGAAGCACAGATACGCAGTATTTT. It encodes CASSLLGGGSTDTQYF.

The rearrangement links TRBV23-1 to TRBJ2-7, with 7 nucleotides matching TRBD1. TRBV23-1 is given ORF status, its function remaining uncertain. V gave up 0 bases and J gave up 4 bases; unmatched junction bases: 12. The CDR3 is 17 residues long. CDR3 residues: CASSQSKSRGFRYEQYF. The CDR3, as DNA: TGCGCCAGCAGTCAATCGAAGAGCAGGGGGTTTCGTTACGAGCAGTACTTC.

The rearrangement links TRBV10-2 to TRBJ1-5; 8 bases are a match to TRBD1. From germline, CDR1 is WSHSY and CDR2 SAAADI. The CDR3 spans 13 residues. With 11 bases clipped from V and 4 bases from J, the junction kept 7 bases outside the gene matches. The CDR3, as DNA: TGCGCCCCCCGGGGGGACAGGAATCAGCCCCAGCATTTT. Protein product: CAPRGDRNQPQHF.

The rearrangement links TRBV3-1 (or the pseudogene TRBV3-2) to TRBJ1-6, with D tentatively TRBD1 (6 bases). The V and J ends lost 3 bases and 7 bases respectively, with 10 bases between them. Per germline, CDR1 LGHDT and CDR2 YNNKEL (reference sequence). This CDR3 has 14 amino acids. In nucleotides, the CDR3 is TGTGCCAGCAGCCACGCGGACAGAAATTCACCCCTCCACTTT. This gives the protein CASSHADRNSPLHF.

The chain carries TRBV9 and TRBJ1-3, with D unclear. The CDR3 runs 16 residues. Germline V lookup: CDR1 SGDLS, CDR2 YYNGEE. With 0 bases removed from V and 0 bases from J, the gap between germline ends came to 10 bases. In DNA, the CDR3 is TGTGCCAGCAGCGTAGTAGAACAGCTCTCTGGAAACACCATATATTTT. This gives the protein CASSVVEQLSGNTIYF.

This clone turned up a few times. V is TRBV5-1 and J is TRBJ2-1, with 12 nucleotides matching TRBD2. This CDR3 region has 15 residues. Germline values: CDR1 SGHRS, CDR2 YFSETQ. The ends lost 4 bases at V and 7 bases at J; junction bases unmatched: 6. DNA of the CDR3: TGCGCCAGCAGCCGACTAGCGGGGGTAAAGAATGAGCAGTTCTTC. Translation: CASSRLAGVKNEQFF.